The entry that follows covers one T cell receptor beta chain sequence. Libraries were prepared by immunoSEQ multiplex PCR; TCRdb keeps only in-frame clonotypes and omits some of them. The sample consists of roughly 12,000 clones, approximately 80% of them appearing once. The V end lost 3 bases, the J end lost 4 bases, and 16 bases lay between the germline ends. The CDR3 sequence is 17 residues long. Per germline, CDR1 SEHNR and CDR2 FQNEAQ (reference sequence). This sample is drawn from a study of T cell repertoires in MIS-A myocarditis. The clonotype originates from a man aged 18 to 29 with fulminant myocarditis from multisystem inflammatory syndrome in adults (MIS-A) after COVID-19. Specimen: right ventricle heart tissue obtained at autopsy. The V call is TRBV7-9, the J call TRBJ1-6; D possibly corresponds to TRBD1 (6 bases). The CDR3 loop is CASSLSGGAIYNSPLHF. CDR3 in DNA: TGTGCCAGCAGCTTGAGCGGGGGGGCGATTTATAATTCACCCCTCCACTTT.